This T cell receptor (beta chain) came from a study of cytomegalovirus exposure and HLA in healthy donors. Whole-study context: The 130 or so validation repertoires used a platform that matched the one used for the 550 to 800 first-cohort repertoires, as a later analysis reported.

Profiled with immunoSEQ multiplex PCR; TCRdb holds only in-frame clones, not every one. The sample includes around 110,000 clones, about nine tenths of them seen just once. The trim removed 8 bases at V and 7 bases at J, leaving 8 bases unmatched. CDR3 length: 14 residues. CDR1 and CDR2 (germline): SGHVS, FNYEAQ. The TCR sequence derives from a young woman in good health and CMV-seropositive. Sample: PBMCs. The chain carries TRBV7-6 and TRBJ1-6, with 7 positions matching TRBD1. The CDR3 DNA reads TGTGCCAGCGCCTCCGGGACAGAGAATTCACCCCTCCACTTT. This codes for CASASGTENSPLHF.